A selection of T cell receptor beta chains follows, all from one sample in a study of vaccination and CD4 T cells after COVID-19. TCRdb redid the calling of the PCR reads with MiXCR, one entry per CDR3 protein. The repertoire has about 23,000 distinct CDR3 sequences, 45% to 65% of them found once; the top ten carry approximately 2.6%. No antigen is known for these receptors. The sample was CD4+ T cells from blood, cultured in vitro. These receptors were taken from a human donor who had recovered from COVID-19. CDR3s include the opening cysteine and the closing phenylalanine or tryptophan.

V gene: TRBV9; J gene: TRBJ1-2; CDR3 protein: CASSLGGGYGYTF
V gene: TRBV12-3/TRBV12-4; J gene: TRBJ1-5; CDR3 protein: CASTDLRTGKDQPQHF
V gene: TRBV27; J gene: TRBJ2-1; CDR3 protein: CASRTRLAGVNEQFF
V gene: TRBV18; J gene: TRBJ1-1; CDR3 protein: CASSLDREIAEAFF
V gene: TRBV11-3; J gene: TRBJ1-1; CDR3 protein: CASSLARGGLALRGNTEAFF
V gene: TRBV7-2; J gene: TRBJ2-7; CDR3 protein: CASSLAHRGRGEQYF
V gene: TRBV7-8; J gene: TRBJ2-7; CDR3 protein: CASSRTSANGQEQYF
V gene: TRBV11-3; J gene: TRBJ2-2; CDR3 protein: CASSLETGELFF
V gene: TRBV7-2; J gene: TRBJ1-1; CDR3 protein: CASSLDGQNTEAFF
V gene: TRBV15; J gene: TRBJ1-5; CDR3 protein: CATSRDIGTGNQPQHF
V gene: TRBV11-3; J gene: TRBJ1-1; CDR3 protein: CASSLLPAMNTEAFF
V gene: TRBV7-8; J gene: TRBJ2-5; CDR3 protein: CASSGLRQYQETQYF
V gene: TRBV7-2; J gene: TRBJ2-5; CDR3 protein: CASSPRRTQETQYF
V gene: TRBV12-3/TRBV12-4; J gene: TRBJ1-1; CDR3 protein: CASSLDRYGGAFF
V gene: TRBV4-3; J gene: TRBJ1-1; CDR3 protein: CASSPTVRTGDTEAFF
V gene: TRBV12-3/TRBV12-4; J gene: TRBJ2-7; CDR3 protein: CASSGQGSEQYF
V gene: TRBV11-3; J gene: TRBJ1-5; CDR3 protein: CASSLDRDQPQHF
V gene: TRBV19; J gene: TRBJ1-6; CDR3 protein: CASNEPRVSPLHF
V gene: TRBV6-1; J gene: TRBJ1-2; CDR3 protein: CASTFTGNGYTF
V gene: TRBV24-1; J gene: TRBJ2-2; CDR3 protein: CATMKGTEFGELFF
V gene: TRBV4-2; J gene: TRBJ1-3; CDR3 protein: CASSQVGSGNTIYF
V gene: TRBV30; J gene: TRBJ1-4; CDR3 protein: CAWSAFTRGSGEKLFF
V gene: TRBV7-6; J gene: TRBJ1-2; CDR3 protein: CASRPGTGHGYTF
V gene: TRBV14; J gene: TRBJ1-2; CDR3 protein: CASSTRRDIRPQSF
V gene: TRBV11-3; J gene: TRBJ2-2; CDR3 protein: CASSLSGWTNTGELFF
V gene: TRBV6-1; J gene: TRBJ1-1; CDR3 protein: CASRLRGTEAFF